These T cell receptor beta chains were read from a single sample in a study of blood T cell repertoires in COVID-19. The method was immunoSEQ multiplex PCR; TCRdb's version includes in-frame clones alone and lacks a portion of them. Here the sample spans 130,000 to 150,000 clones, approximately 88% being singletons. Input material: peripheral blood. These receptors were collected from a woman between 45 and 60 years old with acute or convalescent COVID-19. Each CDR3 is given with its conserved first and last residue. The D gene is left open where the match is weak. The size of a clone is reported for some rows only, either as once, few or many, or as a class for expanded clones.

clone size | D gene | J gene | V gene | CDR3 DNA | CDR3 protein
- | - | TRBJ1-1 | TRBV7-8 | TGTGCCAGCAGTCCCTCCTACGATACTGAAGCTTTCTTT | CASSPSYDTEAFF
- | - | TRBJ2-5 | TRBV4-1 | TGCGCCAGCAGCCAAGATTTATTCAGAAACCAAGAGACCCAGTACTTC | CASSQDLFRNQETQYF
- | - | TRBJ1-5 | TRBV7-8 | TGTGCCAGCAGCCTCGGGAACGTTCAGCCCCAGCATTTT | CASSLGNVQPQHF
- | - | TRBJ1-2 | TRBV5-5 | TGTGCCAGCAGCTTAACAGGGTCTATAGGCTATGGCTACACCTTC | CASSLTGSIGYGYTF
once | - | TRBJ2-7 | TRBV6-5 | TGTGCCAGCAGTCGCGAACCCGCCTACGAGCAGTACTTC | CASSREPAYEQYF
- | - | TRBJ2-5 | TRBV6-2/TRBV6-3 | TGTGCCAGCAGTTCGGCGGGGCGGAGGGGAGAGACCCAGTACTTC | CASSSAGRRGETQYF
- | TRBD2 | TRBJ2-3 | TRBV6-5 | TGTGCCAGCAGTTACTCGACTAGCGGGAGAACAGATACGCAGTATTTT | CASSYSTSGRTDTQYF
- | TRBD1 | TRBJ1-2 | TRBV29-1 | TGCAGCGCCCTTGGGGACAGAGCTAACTATGGCTACACCTTC | CSALGDRANYGYTF
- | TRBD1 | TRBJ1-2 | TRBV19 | TGTGCCAGCGATACAGGGGGGCAGAACTATGGCTACACCTTC | CASDTGGQNYGYTF
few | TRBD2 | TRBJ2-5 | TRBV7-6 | TGTGCCAGCAGCTTAAGTTCGGCTAGCGGGGTCCAAGAGACCCAGTACTTC | CASSLSSASGVQETQYF
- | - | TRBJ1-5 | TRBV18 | TGTGCCAGCTCACCACAGGACAATAGCAATCAGCCCCAGCATTTT | CASSPQDNSNQPQHF
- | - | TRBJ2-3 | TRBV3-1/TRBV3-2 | TGTGCCAGCAGTCGCGGGACGTACGACACAGATACGCAGTATTTT | CASSRGTYDTDTQYF
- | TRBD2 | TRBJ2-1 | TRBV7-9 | TGTGCCAGCAAAACCCCAAATAGCGGGAGGGATGAGCAGTTCTTC | CASKTPNSGRDEQFF
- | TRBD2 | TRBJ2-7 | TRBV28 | TGTGCCAGCAGTTTCCCACTAGCGGGGGGACCCTACGAGCAGTACTTC | CASSFPLAGGPYEQYF
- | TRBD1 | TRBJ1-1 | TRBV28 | TGTGCCAGCACTACACACACAGGGGGCACTGAAGCTTTCTTT | CASTTHTGGTEAFF
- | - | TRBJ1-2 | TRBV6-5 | TGTGCCAGCACAGTTAACTATGGCTACACCTTC | CASTVNYGYTF
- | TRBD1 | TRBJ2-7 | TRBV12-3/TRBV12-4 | TGTGCCAGCAGCCTACAGGGGGCCTACGAGCAGTACTTC | CASSLQGAYEQYF
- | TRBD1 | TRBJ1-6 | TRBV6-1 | TGTGCCAGCAGTGAGCTGCCCAGGGGGGTCGCCTATAATTCACCCCTCCACTTT | CASSELPRGVAYNSPLHF
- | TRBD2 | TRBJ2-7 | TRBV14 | TGTGCCAGCAGCCCTTTTGATAGCGGGGCCGGCTACGAGCAGTACTTC | CASSPFDSGAGYEQYF
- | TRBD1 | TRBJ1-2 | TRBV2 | TGTGCCAGCAGCGAGAGGACAGGGGGAGGCTACACCTTC | CASSERTGGGYTF
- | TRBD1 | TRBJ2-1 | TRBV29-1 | TGCAGCGTTGAGAGGACAGGGTGGGGGAATTCCTACAATGAGCAGTTCTTC | CSVERTGWGNSYNEQFF
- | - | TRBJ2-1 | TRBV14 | TGTGCCAGCAGCCAATTCAACTACAATGAGCAGTTCTTC | CASSQFNYNEQFF
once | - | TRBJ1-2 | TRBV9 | TGTGCCAGCAGCACCAGTATCCCTTCCAACTATGGCTACACCTTC | CASSTSIPSNYGYTF
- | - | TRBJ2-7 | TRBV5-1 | TGCGCCAGCAGCTCCGACAGTCTCGAGCAGTACTTC | CASSSDSLEQYF
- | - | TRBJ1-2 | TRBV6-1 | TGTGCCAGCAGTGAATCCCTAGGCTACACCTTC | CASSESLGYTF
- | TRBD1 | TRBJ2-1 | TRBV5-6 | TGTGCCAGCAGCTTTTATGGTGGCAGGGGGCTAGATGAGCAGTTCTTC | CASSFYGGRGLDEQFF
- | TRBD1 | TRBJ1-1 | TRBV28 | TGTGCCAGCAGTTCTACAGGGGAGGCGAACACTGAAGCTTTCTTT | CASSSTGEANTEAFF
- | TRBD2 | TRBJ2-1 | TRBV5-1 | TGCGCCAGCAGCTTGGCCCGGACTAGCGGGAGTCTTTGGTTCTTC | CASSLARTSGSLWFF
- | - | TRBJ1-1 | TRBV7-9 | TGTGCCAGCAGCTTAGCGGGAGGGAGGGAAGCTTTCTTT | CASSLAGGREAFF
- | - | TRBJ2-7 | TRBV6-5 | TGTGCCAGCAGGGCGGGGGCAGGAATACCGGGGGAGTACTTC | CASRAGAGIPGEYF
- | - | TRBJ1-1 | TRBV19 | TGTGCCAGTAGTATGGGTTTGGGCAGGGGCGCTGAAGCTTTCTTT | CASSMGLGRGAEAFF
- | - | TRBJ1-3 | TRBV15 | TGTGCCACCAGCAGAGATACTGGAAACACCATATATTTT | CATSRDTGNTIYF
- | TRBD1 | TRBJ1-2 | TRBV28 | TGTGCCAGCACCGACAGGGCGTATGGCTACACCTTC | CASTDRAYGYTF
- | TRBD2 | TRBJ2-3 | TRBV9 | TGTGCCAGCAGCGTAGGCCCTAGCGGGGGGGCAGGGTCAGATACGCAGTATTTT | CASSVGPSGGAGSDTQYF
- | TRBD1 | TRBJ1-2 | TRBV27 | TGTGCCAGCAGTTTATCAGGGGGCGCGCGGAATGGCTACACCTTC | CASSLSGGARNGYTF
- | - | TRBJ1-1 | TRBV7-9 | TGTGCCAGCAGCTGGCTGTCAGCTTTCTTT | CASSWLSAFF
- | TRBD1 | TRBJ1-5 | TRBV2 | TGTGCCAGCACCGACGGGACAGGTATCAATCAGCCCCAGCATTTT | CASTDGTGINQPQHF
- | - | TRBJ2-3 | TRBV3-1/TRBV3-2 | TGTGCCAGCAGCCAAGGAACCTTTCTAGCTAGCACAGATACGCAGTATTTT | CASSQGTFLASTDTQYF
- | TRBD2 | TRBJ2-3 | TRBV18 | TGTGCCAGCTCACCGACCGGGGGGGCCGGAGATACGCAGTATTTT | CASSPTGGAGDTQYF
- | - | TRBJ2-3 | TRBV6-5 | TGTGCCAGCAGCCCCACGGTGGGAGTAGTAGATACGCAGTATTTT | CASSPTVGVVDTQYF
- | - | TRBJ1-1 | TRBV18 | TGTGCCAGCTCACCATATTTATCTGAAGCTTTCTTT | CASSPYLSEAFF
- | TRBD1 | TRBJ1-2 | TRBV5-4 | TGTGCCAGCAGCTTGGATCTGCAGGGGGCTGTTGGCTACACCTTC | CASSLDLQGAVGYTF
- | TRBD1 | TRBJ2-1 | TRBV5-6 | TGTGCCAGCAGCTTGGGCGGGACAGGGAGTCGGGATGAGCAGTTCTTC | CASSLGGTGSRDEQFF
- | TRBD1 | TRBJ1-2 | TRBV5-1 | TGCGCCAGCAGCTTGAACGGGGACAGGAATCAATATGGCTACACCTTC | CASSLNGDRNQYGYTF
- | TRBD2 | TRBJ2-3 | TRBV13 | TGTGCCAGCAGTCACGGACTAGCAGGCACAGATACGCAGTATTTT | CASSHGLAGTDTQYF
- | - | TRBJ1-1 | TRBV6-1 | TGTGCCAGCAGTGAGGGGAGCACTGAAGCTTTCTTT | CASSEGSTEAFF
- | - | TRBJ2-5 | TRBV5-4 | TGTGCCAGCAGCTTGGTCGGGATTCCGGAGACCCAGTACTTC | CASSLVGIPETQYF
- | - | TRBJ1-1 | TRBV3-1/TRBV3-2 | TGTGCCAGCAGCCTCACAGTGGGAGGTGAGTCGGAAGCTTTCTTT | CASSLTVGGESEAFF
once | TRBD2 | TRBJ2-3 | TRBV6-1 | TGTGCCAGCAGTGAAGTTGGGGGGACTAGCGGGAGCGCAGATACGCAGTATTTT | CASSEVGGTSGSADTQYF
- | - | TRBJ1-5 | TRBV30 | TGTGCCTGGGGATCTTTTAGCAATCAGCCCCAGCATTTT | CAWGSFSNQPQHF